The entry that follows covers one T cell receptor beta chain sequence. Its target is not known. Every bit of the isolated RNA underwent reverse transcription, so sequencing read expressed TCRB transcripts. Sequencing used immunoSEQ multiplex PCR; TCRdb keeps in-frame clones, though not all of them. The top ten clones hold approximately 0.019% of a sample with some 400,000 clones, about 15% of them seen once. This record comes from a study of beta chain features in type 1 diabetes. Whole-study results and caveats: The study found that naive, central memory and Treg TCRB repertoires appeared more similar in patients than in healthy donors.

Trimming at V came to 7 bases and at J to 2 bases, leaving 8 bases not matched to a gene. The CDR3 length is 15 residues. Germline V CDR1 and CDR2: MNHEY, SVGAGI. The sequence came from a woman younger than 35 in good health. The chain links TRBV6-5 to TRBJ2-7, with TRBD1 matching 10 bases. Sequences were obtained from naive CD4+ T cells from blood. CDR3 sequence reads: CASTPDRGHTYEQYF. Written as DNA, the CDR3 is TGTGCCAGCACTCCTGACAGGGGGCACACCTACGAGCAGTACTTC.